This note documents a single T cell receptor (beta chain) sequence. Its antigen is currently not known. No base qualities exist here, and no much larger clone lies one base off it. The data derive from a study of blood T cell repertoires in COVID-19 (dated by TCRdb to 2019 to 2021). Concerning the study at large: Samples covering the acute and convalescent phases of COVID-19 were provided by collaborators in the United States, Italy and Spain. A de-identified subject ID, COVID-19 status, age in years and sex were almost always included in the sample metadata. The material from the prospective study consisted of cDNA or gDNA derived from T cells, B-cell-depleted T cells, or PBMCs. Where HLA class I and class II types were available, the types were taken from metadata supplied by the sample provider, not from assay-based typing. Samples came from the ongoing ImmuneRACE study (first 160 participants) plus 1,254 subjects from 6 global collaborators. The repertoires were made available in a free public database intended to serve as a resource for research on the immune response to SARS-CoV-2. Subjects who had been exposed to COVID-19, were actively infected with it, or had recovered from it provided the deeply sampled blood TCRbeta repertoires that made up the dataset. Overall results and qualifications from the work: The amount of clinical and demographic metadata varied by source and participant and was provided uncurated.

Collaborating institutions collected whole blood in K2EDTA tubes following their own protocols. Collaborator samples were shipped for TCRbeta analysis as frozen whole blood, isolated PBMCs, or DNA extracted from either sample type. V and J are trimmed by 1 base and 6 bases, and the gene matches miss 8 bases of the junction. Including cysteine and phenylalanine, the CDR3 has 16 amino acids. Just the 48-base CDR3 DNA is kept, in frame starting at base 1. For CDR1 and CDR2, the germline V gene lists MGHDK and SYGVNS. TCRbeta CDR3 regions were amplified from genomic DNA by means of the immunoSEQ Assay, a bias-controlled multiplex PCR. Processing in the source paper ran as follows. The number of nucleated cells in each sample was estimated by amplification of reference gene primers within the assay. To quantify the absolute abundance of each unique TCRbeta CDR3 rearrangement, sequence reads were collapsed and filtered. For each sample, productive Simpson clonality was calculated as the square root of Simpson's diversity index across productive rearrangements. Not all clones reach the TCRdb copy of this immuneACCESS table, which keeps in-frame sequences only. Checked studies attribute under half of the gap to unresolved V genes and leave the rest unexplained. That table gives V, J and clone size, and the DNA gave D and trimming. In this sample the table shows approximately 430,000 clones, 75% to 90% of which occur a single time. The ten top clones hold 1.4% of the sample.

The V gene is TRBV25-1 and the J gene is TRBJ2-1, with 8 junctional bases fitting TRBD2. Sequenced: peripheral blood. The clonotype originates from a woman aged 25 to 45 with active or convalescent COVID-19. The DNA reads as follows: TGTGCCAGCAGTGAATGGAGCGGGGGTAGGTCCAATGAGCAGTTCTTC. Its translation reads: CASSEWSGGRSNEQFF.